One sample yielded the 26 T cell receptor beta chains listed below, sequenced in a study of OX40 agonist ivuxolimab in advanced cancers. Repertoires were generated with immunoSEQ multiplex PCR, while TCRdb's copy carries only in-frame clones and drops some. The sample consists of some 70,000 clones, around 84% of them appearing once. The material was CD4+ or CD8+ T cells sorted from blood, obtained in a trial of the OX40 agonist ivuxolimab. Receptors were obtained from an adult with an advanced solid tumor such as melanoma, head and neck, liver or kidney cancer.

The chain uses TRBV9 and TRBJ2-5; 10 bases are a match to TRBD1. Germline values: CDR1 SGDLS, CDR2 YYNGEE. After removal of 1 base from V and 0 bases from J, the junction contained 9 bases not matched to a gene. The CDR3 length is 18 residues. The CDR3: CASSVSQWGQGYQETQYF. DNA of the CDR3: TGTGCCAGCAGCGTAAGCCAGTGGGGACAGGGGTACCAAGAGACCCAGTACTTC.

This chain links TRBV4-3 with TRBJ2-2; D unclear. This CDR3 comprises 14 residues. Germline values: CDR1 LGHNA, CDR2 YSLEER. Between the trimmed V and J ends, which lost 1 base and 6 bases, there was a span of 9 bases. The CDR3 DNA sequence: TGCGCCAGCAGCCAAGGATCGACGGCCGGGGAGCTGTTTTTT. It codes for CASSQGSTAGELFF.

The chain recombines TRBV27 with TRBJ1-2; a weak D match, TRBD1 (5 bases). V was cut by 8 bases and J by 8 bases, with 21 bases left in between. Germline values: CDR1 MNHEY, CDR2 SMNVEV (reference sequence). The CDR3 spans 14 residues. The CDR3 sequence is CASPGLPGLGGYTF. DNA for the CDR3: TGTGCCAGCCCGGGGCTACCGGGCCTTGGGGGCTACACCTTC.

The CDR3 coding sequence is TGCAGCGTAGACATGGGGACTAATGAAAAACTGTTTTTT. Its translation is CSVDMGTNEKLFF. The chain carries TRBV29-1 and TRBJ1-4, with D uncertain. The germline V gene encodes CDR1 SQVTM and CDR2 ANQGSEA. V lost 6 bases and J lost 2, with 10 bases in between. CDR3 size: 13 residues.

This chain links TRBV12-5 with TRBJ1-1, with 9 nucleotides matching TRBD1. Germline V gene data show CDR1 as LGHNT and CDR2 as FRNRAP. CDR3 length: 15 amino acids. V lost 7 bases to trimming and J lost 2 bases; unmatched junction nucleotides: 8. CDR3: CASEDRGRGNTEAFF. Here the CDR3 DNA reads TGTGCTAGTGAGGACAGGGGCAGGGGAAACACTGAAGCTTTCTTT.

The rearrangement links TRBV5-6 to TRBJ2-5, with a possible D match to TRBD1 (5 bases). The CDR3 spans 16 residues. Per the germline V gene, CDR1 is SGHDT and CDR2 is YYEEEE. Deletions cut 4 bases from V and 0 bases from J, with 16 bases between. CDR3 loop: CASSRGVRANQETQYF. CDR3 sequence (DNA): TGTGCCAGCAGCCGCGGTGTCAGGGCGAACCAAGAGACCCAGTACTTC.

This clone was recorded a few times. The V call is TRBV10-3, the J call TRBJ1-1; no firm D call. V dropped 7 bases and J dropped 1 base, with 16 bases sitting between them. CDR3 size: 15 residues. CDR1 ENHRY and CDR2 SYGVKD come from the germline V gene. CDR3 sequence: CAITQTTDANTEAFF. For the CDR3, the DNA is TGTGCCATCACCCAAACGACGGATGCGAACACTGAAGCTTTCTTT.

This clone came up once. Being one base from a much bigger clone, this may be a read error. The same CDR3 is also encoded by other DNA sequences in this sample. The rearrangement joins TRBV6-6 to TRBJ1-2; 11 bases are a match to TRBD1. Germline V gene data show CDR1 as MNHNY and CDR2 as SVGAGI (reference sequence). Trimming at V came to 2 bases and at J to 4 bases, leaving 0 bases not matched to a gene. CDR3 size: 14 residues. The CDR3 sequence is CASSYGTGGYGYTF. DNA for the CDR3: TGTGCCAGCAGTTACGGGACAGGGGGCTATGGCTACACCTTC.

The chain carries TRBV6-6 and TRBJ1-5, with D uncertain. Looked up from germline, CDR1 is MNHNY and CDR2 is SVGAGI (reference sequence). With 4 bases removed from V and 5 bases from J, the gap between germline ends came to 9 bases. CDR3 length: 13 amino acids. The CDR3 protein is CASSSLGDQPQHF. DNA for the CDR3: TGTGCCAGCAGTTCCCTAGGCGATCAGCCCCAGCATTTT.

The rearrangement uses TRBV5-8 and TRBJ1-1, with a tentative D call TRBD1 (5 bases). In germline, CDR1 is SGHTS, CDR2 YDEGEE. The CDR3 runs to 13 residues. The V gene lost 6 bases and the J gene lost 4 bases, with 13 bases spanning the gap. For the CDR3, the DNA is TGTGCCAGCATCATGGGGGTCTTCACTGAAGCTTTCTTT. Its protein product is CASIMGVFTEAFF.

The chain couples TRBV7-3 to TRBJ2-2, with 15 positions matching TRBD2. The ends lost 5 bases at V and 5 bases at J; junction bases unmatched: 6. The CDR3 totals 17 residues. Germline loops: CDR1 SGHTA, CDR2 FQGTGA. CDR3 amino acids: CASSKGLAGGSTGELFF. CDR3 sequence (DNA): TGTGCCAGCAGCAAGGGACTAGCGGGAGGAAGTACCGGGGAGCTGTTTTTT.

This chain links TRBV7-9 with TRBJ1-1; perhaps TRBD1 as D (5 bases). The germline V and J ends were trimmed by 3 bases and 2 bases, with 10 bases remaining between them. The CDR3 consists of 14 residues. Germline lookup yields CDR1 SEHNR and CDR2 FQNEAQ (reference sequence). The DNA of the CDR3 is TGTGCCAGCAGCTTTGGGGGGGTAAACACTGAAGCTTTCTTT. It yields the protein CASSFGGVNTEAFF.

This sequence joins TRBV28 and TRBJ1-1; D gene unclear. Per germline, CDR1 MDHEN and CDR2 SYDVKM. The V end was cut by 3 bases, the J end by 0 bases, with 8 bases between. This CDR3 is built from 14 residues. CDR3 region: CASSFGPMNTEAFF. In DNA form, the CDR3 reads TGTGCCAGCAGTTTTGGACCTATGAACACTGAAGCTTTCTTT.

The gene calls are TRBV13 and TRBJ2-6, with 7 bases identical to TRBD2. V shed 5 bases and J 3 bases; nucleotides not matched to a gene: 4. Germline CDR1 is PRHDT and CDR2 is FYEKMQ (reference sequence). The CDR3 has 15 residues. CDR3 protein: CASSPRGSGANVLTF. CDR3 nucleotide sequence: TGTGCCAGCAGCCCCCGCGGGAGTGGGGCCAACGTCCTGACTTTC.

The rearrangement joins TRBV11-1 to TRBJ2-4; D may match TRBD1 or TRBD2 (5 bases each). Trimming left V 5 bases short and J 6 bases short, with 14 bases between. CDR1 is SGHAT, CDR2 FQDESV, per germline (reference sequence). The CDR3 runs to 14 residues. The DNA for the CDR3 is TGTGCCAGCAGCCAATCCGGGGCAACAAACATTCAGTACTTC. Protein: CASSQSGATNIQYF.

J is TRBJ1-4 and V is TRBV28, with 8 positions matching TRBD1. Trimming at V came to 2 bases and at J to 8 bases, leaving 4 bases not matched to a gene. CDR3 length equals 14 residues. Germline loops: CDR1 MDHEN, CDR2 SYDVKM. CDR3 loop: CASSLQGAREKLFF. The DNA of the CDR3 is TGTGCCAGCAGTTTACAGGGGGCGAGGGAAAAACTGTTTTTT.

V is TRBV7-2 and J is TRBJ2-7, with D possibly matching TRBD1 (5 bases). The CDR3 totals 15 residues. Trimming cost V 3 bases and J 0 bases, with 12 bases left between them. CDR1 is SGHTA, CDR2 FQGNSA, per germline. CDR3 sequence reads: CASSFQQGSSYEQYF. The CDR3 nucleotides are TGTGCCAGCAGCTTCCAGCAGGGCAGCTCCTACGAGCAGTACTTC.

The rearrangement joins TRBV5-1 to TRBJ2-5, with unresolved D. The CDR3 is 12 amino acids. V dropped 5 bases and J dropped 3 bases, with 8 bases sitting between them. From germline, CDR1 is SGHRS and CDR2 YFSETQ. The CDR3 DNA is TGCGCCAGCAGTTATAGGGAAGAGACCCAGTACTTC. Translating gives CASSYREETQYF.

This chain uses TRBV6-6 with TRBJ2-3; 8 positions match TRBD2. The trim removed 5 bases at V and 1 base at J, leaving 8 bases unmatched. The CDR3 totals 16 residues. Germline V CDR1 and CDR2: MNHNY, SVGAGI (reference sequence). The CDR3 reads CASSARGTRGTDTQYF. CDR3 bases: TGTGCCAGCAGTGCCCGGGGGACTAGGGGCACAGATACGCAGTATTTT.

V usage is TRBV5-4 and J usage is TRBJ2-1, with 11 positions matching TRBD2. The V gene end was trimmed by 4 bases and the J gene end by 9 bases; junction bases not matched to a gene: 12. CDR1 is SGHNT, CDR2 YYREEE, per germline (reference sequence). The CDR3 is made up of 16 amino acids. As DNA, the CDR3 is TGTGCCAGCAGCCCCCCTAGCGGGGGGTTATCCCGTGAGCAGTTCTTC. Protein: CASSPPSGGLSREQFF.

V is TRBV7-2 and J is TRBJ2-2; D not certain. The CDR3 has 14 residues. The V gene lost 3 bases and the J gene lost 0 bases, with 5 bases spanning the gap. Germline V gene sequence: CDR1 SGHTA, CDR2 FQGNSA. CDR3 in amino acids: CASSFISNTGELFF. In nucleotides, the CDR3 is TGTGCCAGCAGCTTTATCTCGAACACCGGGGAGCTGTTTTTT.

The chain is built from TRBV7-8 and TRBJ1-2; TRBD1 is a possible D gene (5 bases). V was clipped by 1 base and J by 2 bases, with 14 bases between them. The germline V gene encodes CDR1 SGHVS and CDR2 FQNEAQ. This CDR3 is built from 16 residues. The CDR3 coding sequence is TGTGCCAGCAGCTTAGACGTCGCAGGGACCAACTATGGCTACACCTTC. Its protein is CASSLDVAGTNYGYTF.

In this sample, this clone turned up once. V usage is TRBV6-5 and J usage is TRBJ1-1; no clear D. Germline lookup yields CDR1 MNHEY and CDR2 SVGAGI. The CDR3 is 11 amino acids. V gave up 2 bases and J gave up 12 bases, with 10 bases separating them. The CDR3 DNA is TGTGCCAGCAGTTACCTGGACTCGACTTTCTTT. This gives the protein CASSYLDSTFF.

The chain links TRBV2 to TRBJ2-5; D is perhaps TRBD2 (5 bases). Germline CDR1 and CDR2: SNHLY and FYNNEI. This CDR3 spans 13 amino acids. V gave up 8 bases and J gave up 3 bases, with 13 bases separating them. This CDR3 reads CASPPRGEETQYF. The CDR3 DNA follows: TGTGCCAGCCCGCCTCGGGGAGAAGAGACCCAGTACTTC.

This clone has just one count. The rearrangement joins TRBV15 to TRBJ2-7; no definite D call. V shed 1 base and J shed 4 bases, with 20 bases lying between them. Germline values: CDR1 LNHNV, CDR2 YYDKDF (reference sequence). The CDR3 is 17 amino acids. CDR3 residues: CATSRGKTQTVTYEQYF. The DNA for the CDR3 is TGTGCCACCAGCAGAGGGAAGACGCAAACGGTTACTTACGAGCAGTACTTC. Looking up the rest from reference TRBV15 and TRBJ2-7 gives the full variable domain: DAMVIQNPRYQVTQFGKPVTLSCSQTLNHNVMYWYQQKSSQAPKLLFHYYDKDFNNEADTPDNFQSRRPNTSFCFLDIRSPGLGDTAMYLCATSRGKTQTVTYEQYFGPGTRLTVT.

V and J are TRBV5-5 and TRBJ1-3, with 7 bases fitting TRBD1. Unmatched junction bases numbered 8, after V lost 4 bases and J lost 4 bases. The CDR3 length is 15 residues. Germline V CDR1 and CDR2: SGHKS, YYEKEE (reference sequence). CDR3 loop: CASSLEGGKGNTIYF. The CDR3 DNA reads TGTGCCAGCAGCCTGGAAGGGGGCAAAGGAAACACCATATATTTT.